The T cell receptor beta chain under discussion was sequenced for a study of regulatory T cells in long-lasting Graves disease (dated by TCRdb to the early 2020s). Background for the entire study: In the newly diagnosed Graves' disease group, patients had been taking antithyroid drugs for less than 3 months. Patients with persistent Graves' disease were compared with patients with newly diagnosed Graves' disease using TCR sequencing and RNA sequencing of peripheral blood. The study was conducted in China and was registered as a clinical trial. A total of around 33 samples were covered by TCR sequencing, comprising roughly 13 persistent and approximately 20 newly diagnosed Graves' disease patients. Points the paper makes about the study in general: Persistent disease showed preferential use of TRBV28, TRBJ1-2 and TRBJ2-5, whereas newly diagnosed disease favored TRBV20-1 and TRBJ2-1. Sequencing and analysis were limited to the TCR beta chain. The small sample size was acknowledged by the authors as a limitation that may reduce accuracy. Persistent Graves' disease patients showed lower TCR Shannon entropy and fewer highly expanded clones than newly diagnosed patients, suggesting clonal expansion. More public clonotypes were shared among persistent patients (roughly 3,000) than among newly diagnosed patients (966). Only peripheral blood was studied, because thyroid tissue, the primary lesion, was inaccessible.

CDR1 is given as SGHRS and CDR2 as YFSETQ, both from the germline V gene. CDR3 length: 17 amino acids, cysteine to phenylalanine. Just CDR3 DNA is preserved here, 51 bases in frame from base 1. The germline V end is reduced by 3 bases and the J end by 3 bases; junction bases left unmatched: 7. Library creation used multiplex PCR. Sequencing took place on an Illumina HiSeq 4000. To build TCR beta libraries, CDR3 regions were amplified by Arm-PCR using iRepertoire HTBI primers. Before sequencing, the PCR products went through gel purification. The paper's data handling went like this. Across samples, around 62 TRBV and around 15 TRBJ segments were identified and used for gene usage analysis of CDR3 amino acid clonotypes. COPE and FqMerger were used to merge filtered high-quality paired reads into contigs. BLAST was used to align contigs to IMGT TRBV, TRBD and TRBJ reference genes, with CDR3 defined following IMGT. Any clonotype with a frequency above 0.1% was counted as a highly expanded clone. Shannon entropy was used to measure repertoire diversity, and the Gini coefficient was used to measure V-J evenness. Public clonotypes were defined as clonotypes shared by more than one individual. TCRdb took the public reads, trimmed them with fastp at Q25, ran MiXCR for clone calling and kept in-frame beta chains. Here each entry gathers all rows of one CDR3 protein and keeps the most common genes and DNA. TCRdb, not the original authors, processed these V and J calls. The sample includes 410,000 or so distinct CDR3 sequences, with under 15% observed a single time. The ten largest clones represent 16% of the sample.

This specimen's time point label, per the study, means: newly diagnosed GD, antithyroid drugs for less than 3 months. For both TCR sequencing and RNA sequencing, RNA was extracted from PBMCs using TRIzol. The diagnosis of Graves' disease followed American Thyroid Association guidelines. The patients came from an endocrinology department in Xi'an, China. From each patient, approximately 9 milliliters of peripheral blood was collected into an EDTA anticoagulant tube. Ficoll Paque Plus density gradient separation was used to isolate PBMCs, and no further T cell sorting was performed. An Agilent 2100 Bioanalyzer and agarose gel were used to check RNA quality, while a NanoDrop 2000 measured RNA concentration. This clonotype was counted many times. It lacks a known antigen. Nothing much larger sits one base from this clone, and base qualities are not available. The same sample was also studied in work on T cells in Graves' hyperthyroidism and ophthalmopathy. The second source states: Stable Graves' hyperthyroidism was defined as no progression to ophthalmopathy during 18 months of follow-up. Hyperthyroidism patients were newly diagnosed, with disease duration under 2 months, and aged 18 to 65 years. Any patient with an uncontrolled infection, another autoimmune disease, pregnancy or lactation was excluded. Diagnoses relied on clinical symptoms, serum thyroxine and TRAb, thyroid ultrasound and orbital computed tomography. For the first round of RT-PCR on the TCR CDR3, the HTBI primer set was used together with the Qiagen OneStep RT-PCR kit. Most expanded thyroid clonotypes (frequency above 0.001) were also detected in blood, suggesting blood repertoires may reflect thyroid immune responses. A model built on a 13 V-J signature distinguished ophthalmopathy from stable hyperthyroidism, reaching roughly 88% sensitivity and 81.08% specificity in cross-validation and 80%/75% in testing. In validation, the model predicted progression to ophthalmopathy with roughly 70% sensitivity and less than 75% specificity, a median of about 6.7 months before onset. To identify TCR V-J signatures that set the groups apart, the researchers used a discovery cohort of about a hundred patients, made up of around 40 with Graves' ophthalmopathy and 57 with stable Graves' hyperthyroidism. An independent validation cohort of some 18 hyperthyroidism patients and 17 patients who later progressed to ophthalmopathy tested prospective prediction of ophthalmopathy. For training and testing, the 100 or so patients in the discovery cohort were randomly divided in a 7:3 ratio. In addition, the study compared T-cell repertoires in thyroid tissue and in blood from 6 or 7 Graves' hyperthyroidism patients. After blood sampling, hyperthyroidism patients were treated with methimazole at a starting dose of 30 mg daily, and ophthalmopathy patients were treated with high-dose intravenous methylprednisolone. A second multiplex PCR round built the libraries, followed by size selection and purification. Sequencing of the libraries was done on an Illumina HiSeq2000 using paired-end 100 bp reads. SOAPnuke was used to process the raw data, with reads discarded if the reads contained adapters or uncalled bases, had a mean Phred below 15, or lacked an exact constant-primer or identifier match. High-quality paired reads were merged using COPE v1.2.5, and each unique nucleotide sequence was defined as a clonotype. MiTCR v1.1 was used to align clonotypes to the IMGT TRBV, TRBD and TRBJ reference segments. Only V-J combinations with frequency above 0.0001, covering roughly 99% of repertoires, were analysed. The TCS score was defined as F50 (clonal expansion) divided by E x V (chaos), with BLOSUM62-based TCRdist calculated between CDR3 peptides within each V-J. Welch's t-statistics and random forest reduced approximately 520 V-J features to 13, which were used in a naive Bayes classifier (R e1071). No statistical method was used to set the sample size in advance, and investigators knew the group allocation. The paper reports TCR Vbeta CDR3 sequencing of about 140 peripheral blood samples: some 41 ophthalmopathy, over 70 hyperthyroidism and around 17 progressor patients.

Recombination linked TRBV5-1 to TRBJ2-5, and 14 junction bases match TRBD2. The sample consisted of peripheral blood mononuclear cells (PBMCs), taken at new diagnosis, from a patient treated with antithyroid drugs. The source of this sequence is a woman aged 25-40 years with Graves disease. Donor details come from another sample of the same person, matched by shared clones. The CDR3 has the sequence CASSSGLAGGRKETQYF. At the DNA level, the sequence is TGCGCCAGCAGCTCCGGACTAGCGGGAGGTCGTAAAGAGACCCAGTACTTC.